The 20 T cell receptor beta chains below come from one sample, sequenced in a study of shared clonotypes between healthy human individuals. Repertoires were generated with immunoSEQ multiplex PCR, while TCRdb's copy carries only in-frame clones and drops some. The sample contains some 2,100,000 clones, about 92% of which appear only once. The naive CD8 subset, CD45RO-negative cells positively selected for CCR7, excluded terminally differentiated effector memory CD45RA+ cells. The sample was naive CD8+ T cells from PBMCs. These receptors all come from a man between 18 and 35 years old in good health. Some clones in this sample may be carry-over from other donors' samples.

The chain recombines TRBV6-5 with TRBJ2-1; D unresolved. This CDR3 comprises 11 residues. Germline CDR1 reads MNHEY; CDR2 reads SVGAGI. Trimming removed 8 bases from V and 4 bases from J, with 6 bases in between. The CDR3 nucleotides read TGTGCCAGCGCTCATTACAATGAGCAGTTCTTC. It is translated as CASAHYNEQFF.

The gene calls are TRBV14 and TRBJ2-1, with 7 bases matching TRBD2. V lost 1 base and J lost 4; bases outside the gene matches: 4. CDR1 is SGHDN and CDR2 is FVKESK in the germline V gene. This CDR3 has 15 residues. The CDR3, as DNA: TGTGCCAGCAGCCAAGCTGGGAGGGGTTACAATGAGCAGTTCTTC. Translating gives CASSQAGRGYNEQFF. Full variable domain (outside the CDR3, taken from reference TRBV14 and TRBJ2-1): EAGVTQFPSHSVIEKGQTVTLRCDPISGHDNLYWYRRVMGKEIKFLLHFVKESKQDESGMPNNRFLAERTGGTYSTLKVQPAELEDSGVYFCASSQAGRGYNEQFFGPGTRLTVL.

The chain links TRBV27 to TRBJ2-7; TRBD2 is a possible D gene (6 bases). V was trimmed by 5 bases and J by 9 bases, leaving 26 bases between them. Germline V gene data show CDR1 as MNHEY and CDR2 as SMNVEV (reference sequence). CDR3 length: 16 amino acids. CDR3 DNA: TGTGCCAGCAGTGGGCTGACGGGGAGGCTGAGCGACGTGCAGTACTTC. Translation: CASSGLTGRLSDVQYF.

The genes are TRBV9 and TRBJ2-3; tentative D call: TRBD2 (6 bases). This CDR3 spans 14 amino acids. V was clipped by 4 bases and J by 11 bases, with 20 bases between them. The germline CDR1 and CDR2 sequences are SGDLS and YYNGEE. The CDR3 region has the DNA TGTGCCAGCAGCCTAAGAGGGACTCGGGGCGGGCAGTATTTT. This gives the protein CASSLRGTRGGQYF. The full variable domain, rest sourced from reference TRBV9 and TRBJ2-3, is DSGVTQTPKHLITATGQRVTLRCSPRSGDLSVYWYQQSLDQGLQFLIQYYNGEERAKGNILERFSAQQFPDLHSELNLSSLELGDSALYFCASSLRGTRGGQYFGPGTRLTVL.

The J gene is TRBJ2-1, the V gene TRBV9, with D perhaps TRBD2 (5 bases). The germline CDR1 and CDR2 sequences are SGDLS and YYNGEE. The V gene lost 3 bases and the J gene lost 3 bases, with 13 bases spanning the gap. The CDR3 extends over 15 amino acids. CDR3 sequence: CASSGAVTIYNEQFF. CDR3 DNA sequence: TGTGCCAGCAGCGGAGCGGTGACCATCTACAATGAGCAGTTCTTC.

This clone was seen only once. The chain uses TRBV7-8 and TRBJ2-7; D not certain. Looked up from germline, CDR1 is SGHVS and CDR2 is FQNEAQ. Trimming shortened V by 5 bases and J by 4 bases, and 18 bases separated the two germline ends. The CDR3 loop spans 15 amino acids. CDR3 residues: CASSPGPPGFYEQYF. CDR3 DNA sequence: TGTGCCAGCAGCCCCGGGCCCCCAGGTTTTTACGAGCAGTACTTC. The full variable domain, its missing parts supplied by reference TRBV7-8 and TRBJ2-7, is GAGVSQSPRYKVAKRGQDVALRCDPISGHVSLFWYQQALGQGPEFLTYFQNEAQLDKSGLPSDRFFAERPEGSVSTLKIQRTQQEDSAVYLCASSPGPPGFYEQYFGPGTRLTVT.

CDR3 amino acids: CASRPGHYMNTEAFF. For the CDR3, the DNA is TGTGCCAGTAGACCGGGACATTACATGAACACTGAAGCTTTCTTT. This chain uses TRBV19 with TRBJ1-1; D might be TRBD1 (6 bases). The CDR3 totals 15 residues. Trimming cost V 6 bases and J 0 bases, with 14 bases left between them. Germline CDR1 is LNHDA and CDR2 is SQIVND (reference sequence).

CDR3 coding DNA: TGTGCCAGCAGTGTAGCGGGAGGGAGCTCCTACGAGCAGTACTTC. Amino acids: CASSVAGGSSYEQYF. The genes are TRBV6-1 and TRBJ2-7; TRBD2 matches 11 bases. The CDR3 loop spans 15 amino acids. Germline-derived CDR1 and CDR2 are MNHNS and SASEGT. V lost 4 bases to trimming and J lost 0 bases; unmatched junction nucleotides: 2.

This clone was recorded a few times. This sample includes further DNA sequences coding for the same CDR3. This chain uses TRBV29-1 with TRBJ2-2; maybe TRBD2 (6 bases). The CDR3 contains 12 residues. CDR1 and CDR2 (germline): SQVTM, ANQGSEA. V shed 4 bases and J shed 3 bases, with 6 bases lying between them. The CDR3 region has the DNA TGCAGCGTTGGGGGGGACACCGGGGAGCTGTTTTTT. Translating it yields CSVGGDTGELFF.

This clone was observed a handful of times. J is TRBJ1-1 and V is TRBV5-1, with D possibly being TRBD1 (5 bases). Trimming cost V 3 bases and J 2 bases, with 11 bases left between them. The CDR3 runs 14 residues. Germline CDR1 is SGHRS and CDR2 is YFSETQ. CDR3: CASSYRGGNTEAFF. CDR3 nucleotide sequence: TGCGCCAGCAGCTACCGCGGGGGAAACACTGAAGCTTTCTTT.

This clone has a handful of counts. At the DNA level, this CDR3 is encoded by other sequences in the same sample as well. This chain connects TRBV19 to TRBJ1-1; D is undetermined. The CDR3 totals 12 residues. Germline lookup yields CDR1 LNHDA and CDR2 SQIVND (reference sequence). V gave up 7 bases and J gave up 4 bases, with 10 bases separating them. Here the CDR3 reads CASTPRGTEAFF. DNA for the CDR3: TGTGCCAGTACTCCCCGTGGCACTGAAGCTTTCTTT. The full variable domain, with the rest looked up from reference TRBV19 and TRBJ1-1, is DGGITQSPKYLFRKEGQNVTLSCEQNLNHDAMYWYRQDPGQGLRLIYYSQIVNDFQKGDIAEGYSVSREKKESFPLTVTSAQKNPTAFYLCASTPRGTEAFFGQGTRLTVV.

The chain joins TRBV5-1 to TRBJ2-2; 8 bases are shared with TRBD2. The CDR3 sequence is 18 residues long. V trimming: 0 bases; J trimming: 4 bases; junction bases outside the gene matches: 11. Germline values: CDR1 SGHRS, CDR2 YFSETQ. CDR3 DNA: TGCGCCAGCAGCTTGGGGAGATATAGCGGGACCCTCACCGGGGAGCTGTTTTTT. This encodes CASSLGRYSGTLTGELFF.

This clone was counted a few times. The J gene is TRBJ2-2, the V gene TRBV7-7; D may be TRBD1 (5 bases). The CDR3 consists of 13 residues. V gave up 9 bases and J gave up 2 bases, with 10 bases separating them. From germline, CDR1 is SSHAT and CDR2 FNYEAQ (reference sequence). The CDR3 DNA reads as TGTGCCAGTAGGGGTACAAACACCGGGGAGCTGTTTTTT. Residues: CASRGTNTGELFF.

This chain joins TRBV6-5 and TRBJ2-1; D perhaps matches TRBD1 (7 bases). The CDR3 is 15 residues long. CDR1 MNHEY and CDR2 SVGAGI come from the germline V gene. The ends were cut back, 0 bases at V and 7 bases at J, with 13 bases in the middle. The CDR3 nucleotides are TGTGCCAGCAGTTACTCGGCAGGGGGAGGTAATGAGCAGTTCTTC. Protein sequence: CASSYSAGGGNEQFF.

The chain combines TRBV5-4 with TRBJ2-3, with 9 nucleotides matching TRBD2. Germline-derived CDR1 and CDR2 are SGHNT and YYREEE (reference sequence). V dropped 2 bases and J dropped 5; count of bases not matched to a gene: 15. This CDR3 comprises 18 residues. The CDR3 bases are TGTGCCAGCAGCTTCCTTGGGGGGGTAGCGGGAGCCATAGATACGCAGTATTTT. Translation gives CASSFLGGVAGAIDTQYF. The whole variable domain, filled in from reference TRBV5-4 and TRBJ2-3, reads ETGVTQSPTHLIKTRGQQVTLRCSSQSGHNTVSWYQQALGQGPQFIFQYYREEENGRGNFPPRFSGLQFPNYSSELNVNALELDDSALYLCASSFLGGVAGAIDTQYFGPGTRLTVL.

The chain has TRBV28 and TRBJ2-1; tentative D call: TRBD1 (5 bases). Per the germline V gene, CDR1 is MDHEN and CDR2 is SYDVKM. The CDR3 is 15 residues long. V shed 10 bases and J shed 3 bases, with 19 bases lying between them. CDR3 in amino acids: CATKTSGSRYNEQFF. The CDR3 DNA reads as TGTGCCACCAAGACCTCAGGGTCTCGCTACAATGAGCAGTTCTTC.

The chain's CDR3 is CASSLVGEGSYEQYF. The CDR3 DNA reads TGTGCCAGCAGTTTGGTCGGTGAGGGGTCCTACGAGCAGTACTTC. This chain links TRBV28 with TRBJ2-7; the D call may be TRBD1 or TRBD2 (5 bases each). The germline V gene has CDR1 MDHEN and CDR2 SYDVKM. V was trimmed by 3 bases and J by 1 base, leaving 13 bases between them. CDR3 length: 15 residues.

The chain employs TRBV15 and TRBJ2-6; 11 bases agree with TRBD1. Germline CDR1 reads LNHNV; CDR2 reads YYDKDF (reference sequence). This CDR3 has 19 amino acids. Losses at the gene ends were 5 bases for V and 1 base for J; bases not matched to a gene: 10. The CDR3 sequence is CATSGNTGTGGSGANVLTF. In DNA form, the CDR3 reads TGTGCCACCAGCGGCAACACCGGGACAGGGGGTTCTGGGGCCAACGTCCTGACTTTC.

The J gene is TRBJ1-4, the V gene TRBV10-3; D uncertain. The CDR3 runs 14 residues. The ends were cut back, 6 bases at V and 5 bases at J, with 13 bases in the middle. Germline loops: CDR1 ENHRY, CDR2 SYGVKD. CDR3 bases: TGTGCCATCAGCGCCGGGATCGGGAATGAAAAACTGTTTTTT. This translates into CAISAGIGNEKLFF.

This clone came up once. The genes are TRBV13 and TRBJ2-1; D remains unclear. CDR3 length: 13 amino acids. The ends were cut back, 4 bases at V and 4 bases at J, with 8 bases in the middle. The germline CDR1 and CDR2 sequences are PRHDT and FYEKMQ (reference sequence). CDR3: CASSSRLYNEQFF. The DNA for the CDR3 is TGTGCCAGCAGCTCTAGACTTTACAATGAGCAGTTCTTC. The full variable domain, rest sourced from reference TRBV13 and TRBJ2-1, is AAGVIQSPRHLIKEKRETATLKCYPIPRHDTVYWYQQGPGQDPQFLISFYEKMQSDKGSIPDRFSAQQFSDYHSELNMSSLELGDSALYFCASSSRLYNEQFFGPGTRLTVL.